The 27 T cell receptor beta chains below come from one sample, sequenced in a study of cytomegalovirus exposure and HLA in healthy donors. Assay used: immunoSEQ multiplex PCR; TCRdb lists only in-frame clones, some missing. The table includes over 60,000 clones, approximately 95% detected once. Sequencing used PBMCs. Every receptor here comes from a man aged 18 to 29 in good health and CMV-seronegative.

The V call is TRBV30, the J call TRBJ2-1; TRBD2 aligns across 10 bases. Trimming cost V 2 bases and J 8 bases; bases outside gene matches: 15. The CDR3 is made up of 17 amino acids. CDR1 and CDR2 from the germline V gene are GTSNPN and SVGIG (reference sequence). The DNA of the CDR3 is TGTGCCTGGAGTAACAAACCAGCGGGGGGGCTTTGGTATGAGCAGTTCTTC. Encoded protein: CAWSNKPAGGLWYEQFF.

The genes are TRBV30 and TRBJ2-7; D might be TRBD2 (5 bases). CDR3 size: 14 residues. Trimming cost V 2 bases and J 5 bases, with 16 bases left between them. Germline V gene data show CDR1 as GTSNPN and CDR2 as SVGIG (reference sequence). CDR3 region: CAWSLPPGFHEQYF. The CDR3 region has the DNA TGTGCCTGGAGTCTACCCCCGGGATTCCACGAGCAGTACTTC.

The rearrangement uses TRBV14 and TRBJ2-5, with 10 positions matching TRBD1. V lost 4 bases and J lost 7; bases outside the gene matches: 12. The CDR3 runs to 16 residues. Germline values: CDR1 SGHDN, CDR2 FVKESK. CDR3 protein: CASSRPGQGLLRTQYF. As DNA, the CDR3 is TGTGCCAGCAGCCGGCCGGGACAGGGGCTTCTACGGACCCAGTACTTC. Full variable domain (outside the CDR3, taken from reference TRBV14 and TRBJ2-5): EAGVTQFPSHSVIEKGQTVTLRCDPISGHDNLYWYRRVMGKEIKFLLHFVKESKQDESGMPNNRFLAERTGGTYSTLKVQPAELEDSGVYFCASSRPGQGLLRTQYFGPGTRLLVL.

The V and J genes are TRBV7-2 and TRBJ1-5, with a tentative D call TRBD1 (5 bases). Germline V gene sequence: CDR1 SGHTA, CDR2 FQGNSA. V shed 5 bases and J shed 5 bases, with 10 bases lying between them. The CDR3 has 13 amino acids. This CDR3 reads CASSIRGDQPQHF. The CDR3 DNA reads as TGTGCCAGCAGCATAAGGGGCGATCAGCCCCAGCATTTT.

CDR3 coding DNA: TGTGCCAGTAGTACGGCAGGGACTGAAGCTTTCTTT. Its protein is CASSTAGTEAFF. The J gene is TRBJ1-1, the V gene TRBV19; D may be TRBD1 (5 bases). CDR3 size: 12 residues. V was trimmed by 4 bases and J by 5 bases, leaving 8 bases between them. Germline lookup yields CDR1 LNHDA and CDR2 SQIVND (reference sequence).

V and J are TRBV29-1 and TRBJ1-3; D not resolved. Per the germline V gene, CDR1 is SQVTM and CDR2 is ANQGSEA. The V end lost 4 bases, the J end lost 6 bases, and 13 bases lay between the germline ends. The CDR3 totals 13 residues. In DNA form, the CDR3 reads TGCAGCGTTGCCCGAGGAGAGGCAAACACCATATATTTT. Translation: CSVARGEANTIYF.

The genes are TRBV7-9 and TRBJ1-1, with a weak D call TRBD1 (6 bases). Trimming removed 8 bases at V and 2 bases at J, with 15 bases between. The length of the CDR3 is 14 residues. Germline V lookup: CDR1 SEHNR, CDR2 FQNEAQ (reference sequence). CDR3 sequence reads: CASDPKGVNTEAFF. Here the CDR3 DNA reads TGTGCCAGCGACCCAAAGGGGGTTAACACTGAAGCTTTCTTT.

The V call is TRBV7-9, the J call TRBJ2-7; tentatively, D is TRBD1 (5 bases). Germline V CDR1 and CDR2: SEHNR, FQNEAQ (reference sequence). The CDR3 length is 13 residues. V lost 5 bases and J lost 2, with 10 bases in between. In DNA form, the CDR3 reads TGTGCCAGCAGCGGGGCGCTTACCTACGAGCAGTACTTC. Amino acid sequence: CASSGALTYEQYF.

The chain's CDR3 is CASAPSGTVSYGYTF. DNA of the CDR3: TGTGCTAGTGCCCCATCCGGGACAGTTTCCTATGGCTACACCTTC. The chain couples TRBV12-5 to TRBJ1-2; 7 nucleotides line up with TRBD1. The ends lost 7 bases at V and 4 bases at J; junction bases unmatched: 12. Germline lookup yields CDR1 LGHNT and CDR2 FRNRAP. This CDR3 contains 15 residues.

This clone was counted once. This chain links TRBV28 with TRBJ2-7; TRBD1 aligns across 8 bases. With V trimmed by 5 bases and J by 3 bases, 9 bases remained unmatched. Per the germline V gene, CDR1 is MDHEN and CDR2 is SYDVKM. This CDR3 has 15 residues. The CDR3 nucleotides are TGTGCCAGCAGTCCCGCACAGGGGGAATTCTACGAGCAGTACTTC. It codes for CASSPAQGEFYEQYF.

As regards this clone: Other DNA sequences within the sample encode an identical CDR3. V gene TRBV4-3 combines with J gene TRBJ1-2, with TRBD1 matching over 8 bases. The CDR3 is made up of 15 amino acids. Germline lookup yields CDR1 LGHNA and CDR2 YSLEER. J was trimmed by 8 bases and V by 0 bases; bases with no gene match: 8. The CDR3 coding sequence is TGCGCCAGCAGCCAAGAGACAGGGGTGGTTGAGGGCTACACCTTC. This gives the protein CASSQETGVVEGYTF.

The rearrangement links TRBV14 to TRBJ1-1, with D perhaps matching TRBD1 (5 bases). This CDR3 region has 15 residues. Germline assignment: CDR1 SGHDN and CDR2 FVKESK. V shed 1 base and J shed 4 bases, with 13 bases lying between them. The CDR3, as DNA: TGTGCCAGCAGCCAAGCGGCAGGGTTCCGCACTGAAGCTTTCTTT. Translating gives CASSQAAGFRTEAFF. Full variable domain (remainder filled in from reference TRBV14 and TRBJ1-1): EAGVTQFPSHSVIEKGQTVTLRCDPISGHDNLYWYRRVMGKEIKFLLHFVKESKQDESGMPNNRFLAERTGGTYSTLKVQPAELEDSGVYFCASSQAAGFRTEAFFGQGTRLTVV.

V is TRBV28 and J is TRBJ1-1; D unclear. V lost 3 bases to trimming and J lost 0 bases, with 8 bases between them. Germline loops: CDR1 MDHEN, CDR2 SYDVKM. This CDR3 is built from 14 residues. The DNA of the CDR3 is TGTGCCAGCAGTTTTCTATTCTTGAACACTGAAGCTTTCTTT. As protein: CASSFLFLNTEAFF.

The CDR3 loop reads CAWSVYSKPNYGYTF. The CDR3 coding sequence is TGTGCCTGGAGTGTTTACAGCAAACCTAACTATGGCTACACCTTC. The chain couples TRBV30 to TRBJ1-2; D is unresolved. The CDR3 is 15 amino acids. Trimming took off 0 bases at V and 0 bases at J, with 11 bases between the two ends. Germline V CDR1 and CDR2: GTSNPN, SVGIG (reference sequence).

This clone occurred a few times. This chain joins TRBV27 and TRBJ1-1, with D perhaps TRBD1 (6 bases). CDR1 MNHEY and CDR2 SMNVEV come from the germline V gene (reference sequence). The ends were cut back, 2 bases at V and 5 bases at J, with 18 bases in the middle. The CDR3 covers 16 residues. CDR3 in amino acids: CASSLGGNIIVTEAFF. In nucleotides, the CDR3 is TGTGCCAGCAGTTTAGGGGGCAATATAATAGTAACTGAAGCTTTCTTT.

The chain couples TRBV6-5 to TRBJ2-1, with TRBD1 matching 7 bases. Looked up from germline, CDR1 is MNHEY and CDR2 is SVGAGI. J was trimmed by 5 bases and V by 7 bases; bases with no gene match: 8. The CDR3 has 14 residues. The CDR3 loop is CASKIGTANNEQFF. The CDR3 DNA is TGTGCCAGCAAGATCGGGACAGCCAACAATGAGCAGTTCTTC.

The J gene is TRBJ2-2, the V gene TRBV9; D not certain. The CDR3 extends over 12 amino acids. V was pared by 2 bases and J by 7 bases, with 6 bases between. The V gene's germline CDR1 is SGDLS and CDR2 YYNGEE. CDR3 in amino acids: CASSVSLGELFF. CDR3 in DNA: TGTGCCAGCAGCGTCAGTCTCGGGGAGCTGTTTTTT.

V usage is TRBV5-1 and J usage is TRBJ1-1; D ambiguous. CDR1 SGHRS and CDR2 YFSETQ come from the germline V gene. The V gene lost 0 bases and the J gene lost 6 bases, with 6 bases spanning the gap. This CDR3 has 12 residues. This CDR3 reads CASSLGISEAFF. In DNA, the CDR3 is TGCGCCAGCAGCTTGGGTATCTCTGAAGCTTTCTTT.

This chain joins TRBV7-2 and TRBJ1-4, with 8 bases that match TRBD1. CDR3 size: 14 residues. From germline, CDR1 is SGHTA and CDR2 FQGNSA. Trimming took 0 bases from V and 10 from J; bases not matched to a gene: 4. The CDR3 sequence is CASSLATGVRKLFF. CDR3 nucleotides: TGTGCCAGCAGCTTAGCGACAGGGGTCCGAAAACTGTTTTTT.

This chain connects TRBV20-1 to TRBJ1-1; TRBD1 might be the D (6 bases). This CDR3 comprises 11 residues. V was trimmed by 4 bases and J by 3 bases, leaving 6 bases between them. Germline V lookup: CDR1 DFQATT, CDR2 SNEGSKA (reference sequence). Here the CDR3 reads CSAKGDTEAFF. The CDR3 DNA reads TGCAGTGCTAAGGGGGACACTGAAGCTTTCTTT.

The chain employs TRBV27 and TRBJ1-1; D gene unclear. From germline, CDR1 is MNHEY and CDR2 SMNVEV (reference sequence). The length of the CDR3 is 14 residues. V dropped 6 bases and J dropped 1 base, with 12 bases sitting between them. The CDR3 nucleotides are TGTGCCAGCAGCTGGAGAGTACCGAACACTGAAGCTTTCTTT. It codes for CASSWRVPNTEAFF.

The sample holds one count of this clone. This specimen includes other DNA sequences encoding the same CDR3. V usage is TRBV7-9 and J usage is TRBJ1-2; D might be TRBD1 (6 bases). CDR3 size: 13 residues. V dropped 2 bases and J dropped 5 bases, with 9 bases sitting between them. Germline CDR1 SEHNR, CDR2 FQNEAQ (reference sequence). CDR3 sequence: CASSLSGEYGYTF. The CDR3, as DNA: TGTGCCAGCAGCTTATCAGGGGAGTATGGCTACACCTTC. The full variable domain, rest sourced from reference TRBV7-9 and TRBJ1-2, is DTGVSQNPRHKITKRGQNVTFRCDPISEHNRLYWYRQTLGQGPEFLTYFQNEAQLEKSRLLSDRFSAERPKGSFSTLEIQRTEQGDSAMYLCASSLSGEYGYTFGSGTRLTVV.

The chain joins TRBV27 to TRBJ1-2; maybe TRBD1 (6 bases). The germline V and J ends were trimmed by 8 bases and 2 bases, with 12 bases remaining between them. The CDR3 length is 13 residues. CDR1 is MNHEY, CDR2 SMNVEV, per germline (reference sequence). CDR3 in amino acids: CASFQGQNYGYTF. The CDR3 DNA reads TGTGCCAGCTTTCAGGGGCAGAACTATGGCTACACCTTC.

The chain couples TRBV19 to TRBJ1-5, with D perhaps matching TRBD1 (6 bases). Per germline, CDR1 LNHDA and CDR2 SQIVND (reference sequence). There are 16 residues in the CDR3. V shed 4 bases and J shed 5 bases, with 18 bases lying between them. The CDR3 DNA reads TGTGCCAGTAGTACATACGTGACAGGTAGGGATCAGCCCCAGCATTTT. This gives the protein CASSTYVTGRDQPQHF.

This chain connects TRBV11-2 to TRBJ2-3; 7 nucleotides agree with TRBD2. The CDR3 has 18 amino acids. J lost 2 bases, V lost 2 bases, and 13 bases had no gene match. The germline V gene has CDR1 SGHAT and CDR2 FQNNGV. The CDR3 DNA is TGTGCCAGCAGCTTAATACTGGCGGGCGGGGGATTCACAGATACGCAGTATTTT. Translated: CASSLILAGGGFTDTQYF.

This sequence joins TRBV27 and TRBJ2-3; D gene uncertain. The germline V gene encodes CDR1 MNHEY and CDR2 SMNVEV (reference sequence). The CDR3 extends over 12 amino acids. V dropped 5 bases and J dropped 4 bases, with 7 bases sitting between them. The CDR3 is CASSGGSDTQYF. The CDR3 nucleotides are TGTGCCAGCAGTGGCGGTTCAGATACGCAGTATTTT.

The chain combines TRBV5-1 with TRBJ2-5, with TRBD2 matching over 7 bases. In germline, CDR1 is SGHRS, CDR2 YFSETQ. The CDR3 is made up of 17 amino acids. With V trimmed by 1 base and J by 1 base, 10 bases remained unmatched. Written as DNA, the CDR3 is TGCGCCAGCAGCTTGAATCCATGGGGGGGGAGCCAAGAGACCCAGTACTTC. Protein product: CASSLNPWGGSQETQYF.